Shown below are 21 T cell receptor beta chains from a single sample sequenced in a study of cytotoxic CD8 clonotypes in ibrutinib-treated CLL. The protocol was immunoSEQ multiplex PCR, while the TCRdb copy is restricted to in-frame clones and leaves out a portion. The data contain roughly 180,000 clones, roughly 72% of them singletons. The sample was PBMCs, taken after 24 months of ibrutinib treatment. These receptors were collected from a human donor with chronic lymphocytic leukemia.

V gene TRBV28 combines with J gene TRBJ1-5, with D possibly matching TRBD1 (6 bases). The V gene's germline CDR1 is MDHEN and CDR2 SYDVKM. The CDR3 has 18 amino acids. Trimming pared 2 bases from V and 6 bases from J, leaving 23 bases between. The CDR3 DNA reads as TGTGCCAGCAGTTTAGGACAGCAGACCGTGGGAGGGGGTCAGCCCCAGCATTTT. This gives the protein CASSLGQQTVGGGQPQHF.

The chain joins TRBV4-2 to TRBJ1-1; 8 positions match TRBD1. Germline CDR1 and CDR2: LGHNA and YNFKEQ. The CDR3 extends over 16 amino acids. V lost 2 bases, J lost 8 bases, and 13 bases stayed unmatched. DNA for the CDR3: TGTGCCAGCAGCCAACCTTCAGGGACAGGTAACGTGGAAGCTTTCTTT. Translation gives CASSQPSGTGNVEAFF.

This clone has at least ten counts. The V gene is TRBV7-6, the J gene TRBJ1-1; D unclear. Germline assignment: CDR1 SGHVS and CDR2 FNYEAQ. V lost 1 base and J lost 6, with 15 bases in between. The CDR3 sequence is 15 residues long. CDR3 DNA: TGTGCCAGCAGCTTAGATCCCGGGTTTCGGGCTGAAGCTTTCTTT. This translates into CASSLDPGFRAEAFF.

This clone was seen more than once but under ten times. The CDR3: CASSQGGSGRLSYEQYF. In nucleotides, the CDR3 is TGCGCCAGCAGCCAAGGGGGTAGCGGGAGACTTTCCTACGAGCAGTACTTC. This chain connects TRBV4-3 to TRBJ2-7; 9 bases align to TRBD2. V trimming: 1 base; J trimming: 1 base; junction bases outside the gene matches: 8. Germline V gene lookup returns CDR1 LGHNA and CDR2 YSLEER. There are 17 residues in the CDR3.

This clone was observed a handful of times. The V call is TRBV9, the J call TRBJ2-3; D is uncertain. V was cut by 0 bases and J by 6 bases, with 8 bases left in between. This CDR3 spans 13 amino acids. Germline V CDR1 and CDR2: SGDLS, YYNGEE. Written as DNA, the CDR3 is TGTGCCAGCAGCGTAGTGTCGGTGGATACGCAGTATTTT. Amino acids: CASSVVSVDTQYF.

This clone turned up a few times. The chain uses TRBV2 and TRBJ2-3; 9 positions agree with TRBD2. Germline CDR1 and CDR2: SNHLY and FYNNEI. This CDR3 has 15 residues. Losses at the gene ends were 5 bases for V and 4 bases for J; bases not matched to a gene: 7. Here the CDR3 reads CASSIAGVGADTQYF. For the CDR3, the DNA is TGTGCCAGCAGTATAGCGGGAGTAGGGGCAGATACGCAGTATTTT.

V usage is TRBV5-6 and J usage is TRBJ1-2; D uncertain. CDR1 is SGHDT, CDR2 YYEEEE, per germline. The V and J ends lost 4 bases and 2 bases respectively, with 24 bases between them. This CDR3 contains 18 residues. The CDR3: CASSPPSGVIPRNYGYTF. Written as DNA, the CDR3 is TGTGCCAGCAGCCCTCCCAGCGGTGTAATCCCCCGCAACTATGGCTACACCTTC.

V usage is TRBV7-6 and J usage is TRBJ2-3; tentatively, D is TRBD2 (5 bases). Germline V CDR1 and CDR2: SGHVS, FNYEAQ. The V gene lost 5 bases and the J gene lost 2 bases, with 8 bases spanning the gap. The CDR3 spans 13 residues. The CDR3 is CASSRLYTDTQYF. The CDR3 DNA is TGTGCCAGCAGCCGACTATACACAGATACGCAGTATTTT.

This clone appeared many times. This chain uses TRBV4-1 with TRBJ2-1; weak D call: TRBD2 (6 bases). In germline, CDR1 is MGHRA, CDR2 YSYEKL. With 2 bases removed from V and 5 bases from J, the gap between germline ends came to 19 bases. The CDR3 has 17 residues. In DNA form, the CDR3 reads TGCGCCAGCAGCCAACATGCGACGGGTCTAGCGAACAATGAGCAGTTCTTC. This gives the protein CASSQHATGLANNEQFF.

The rearrangement joins TRBV7-6 to TRBJ2-1; the match to TRBD2 covers 8 bases. Unmatched junction bases numbered 12, after V lost 0 bases and J lost 8 bases. The length of the CDR3 is 17 residues. The germline V gene encodes CDR1 SGHVS and CDR2 FNYEAQ. The DNA of the CDR3 is TGTGCCAGCAGCTTAGCGTTCCCGGGACTAGGGATGGATGAGCAGTTCTTC. Its protein is CASSLAFPGLGMDEQFF.

This clone was counted a single time. CDR3 loop: CAWRGTSILYEQYF. CDR3 nucleotides: TGTGCCTGGAGAGGGACTAGCATTCTTTACGAGCAGTACTTC. The V call is TRBV30, the J call TRBJ2-7, with TRBD2 matching 9 bases. In germline, CDR1 is GTSNPN, CDR2 SVGIG (reference sequence). The CDR3 length is 14 residues. The J segment lost 4 bases and the V segment lost 3 bases, leaving 7 bases of the junction unmatched.

The chain couples TRBV5-4 to TRBJ2-7; 7 nucleotides agree with TRBD2. Germline CDR1 SGHNT, CDR2 YYREEE (reference sequence). The junction had 3 bases not matched to a gene; V was cut back by 0 bases and J by 3 bases. The CDR3 runs to 14 residues. The CDR3 nucleotides read TGTGCCAGCAGCTTGGGCGGGAGATACTACGAGCAGTACTTC. Protein: CASSLGGRYYEQYF.

The chain carries TRBV6-1 and TRBJ1-4; tentative D call: TRBD1 (5 bases). The CDR3 sequence is 15 residues long. CDR1 and CDR2 (germline): MNHNS, SASEGT. Deletions cut 0 bases from V and 5 bases from J, with 10 bases between. The CDR3 sequence: CASSEAARVNEKLFF. CDR3 DNA sequence: TGTGCCAGCAGTGAAGCGGCCAGGGTCAATGAAAAACTGTTTTTT.

This rearrangement joins TRBV28 to TRBJ2-7, with TRBD2 matching over 7 bases. V was clipped by 5 bases and J by 0 bases; unmatched bases: 10. There are 16 residues in the CDR3. Germline CDR1 MDHEN, CDR2 SYDVKM. This chain's CDR3 is CASSHEIGTNSYEQYF. The CDR3 nucleotides are TGTGCCAGCAGTCACGAAATCGGGACTAACTCCTACGAGCAGTACTTC. The variable domain in full, with the rest retrieved from reference TRBV28 and TRBJ2-7, is DVKVTQSSRYLVKRTGEKVFLECVQDMDHENMFWYRQDPGLGLRLIYFSYDVKMKEKGDIPEGYSVSREKKERFSLILESASTNQTSMYLCASSHEIGTNSYEQYFGPGTRLTVT.

V and J are TRBV4-2 and TRBJ2-7, with D possibly being TRBD2 (5 bases). Germline-derived CDR1 and CDR2 are LGHNA and YNFKEQ. Trimming shortened V by 1 base and J by 5 bases, and 24 bases separated the two germline ends. The CDR3 runs 18 residues. DNA for the CDR3: TGTGCCAGCAGCCAAGCGCCTCAACCTGTTGCGCTAGCAGACGAGCAGTACTTC. As protein: CASSQAPQPVALADEQYF.

This rearrangement joins TRBV4-2 to TRBJ1-2; D gene ambiguous. Per the germline V gene, CDR1 is LGHNA and CDR2 is YNFKEQ. This CDR3 contains 17 residues. With 0 bases removed from V and 5 bases from J, the gap between germline ends came to 19 bases. CDR3 bases: TGTGCCAGCAGCCAAGATGCGCGGTCCGACTTAGGGTATGGCTACACCTTC. This encodes CASSQDARSDLGYGYTF.

The rearrangement links TRBV7-8 to TRBJ2-1; 14 bases are a match to TRBD2. Losses at the gene ends were 4 bases for V and 5 bases for J; bases not matched to a gene: 4. Germline assignment: CDR1 SGHVS and CDR2 FQNEAQ. The CDR3 is 16 residues long. The CDR3 DNA sequence: TGTGCCAGCAGCTGGGGGACTAGCGGGAGTCACAATGAGCAGTTCTTC. Protein product: CASSWGTSGSHNEQFF.

This chain links TRBV19 with TRBJ2-7, with D possibly being TRBD1 or TRBD2 (5 bases each). The CDR3 extends over 16 amino acids. Germline V gene lookup returns CDR1 LNHDA and CDR2 SQIVND (reference sequence). Trimming cost V 6 bases and J 9 bases, with 27 bases left between them. CDR3 sequence reads: CASSSGTQGVYERQYF. The CDR3 DNA sequence: TGTGCCAGTAGCTCCGGGACCCAGGGTGTGTACGAGCGGCAGTACTTC.

This rearrangement joins TRBV7-8 to TRBJ2-1, with TRBD2 identical over 11 bases. Losses at the gene ends were 5 bases for V and 8 bases for J; bases not matched to a gene: 8. The length of the CDR3 is 15 residues. Looked up from germline, CDR1 is SGHVS and CDR2 is FQNEAQ. CDR3 nucleotides: TGTGCCAGCAGCGGGAGACTAGCGGGATTAGATGAGCAGTTCTTC. Translation gives CASSGRLAGLDEQFF. The full variable domain, its missing parts supplied by reference TRBV7-8 and TRBJ2-1, is GAGVSQSPRYKVAKRGQDVALRCDPISGHVSLFWYQQALGQGPEFLTYFQNEAQLDKSGLPSDRFFAERPEGSVSTLKIQRTQQEDSAVYLCASSGRLAGLDEQFFGPGTRLTVL.

The CDR3 sequence is CASSLKGGFPYEQYF. In DNA form, the CDR3 reads TGTGCCAGCAGTTTAAAGGGCGGGTTCCCCTACGAGCAGTACTTC. This chain uses TRBV28 with TRBJ2-7; maybe TRBD2 (5 bases). Trimming removed 2 bases from V and 2 bases from J, with 13 bases in between. There are 15 residues in the CDR3. Germline V gene lookup returns CDR1 MDHEN and CDR2 SYDVKM.

The chain recombines TRBV7-8 with TRBJ2-3; no clear D. The V gene's germline CDR1 is SGHVS and CDR2 FQNEAQ. V lost 5 bases to trimming and J lost 6 bases, with 6 bases between them. CDR3 length: 11 amino acids. CDR3 region: CASSPLDTQYF. CDR3 sequence (DNA): TGTGCCAGCAGCCCCCTGGATACGCAGTATTTT.